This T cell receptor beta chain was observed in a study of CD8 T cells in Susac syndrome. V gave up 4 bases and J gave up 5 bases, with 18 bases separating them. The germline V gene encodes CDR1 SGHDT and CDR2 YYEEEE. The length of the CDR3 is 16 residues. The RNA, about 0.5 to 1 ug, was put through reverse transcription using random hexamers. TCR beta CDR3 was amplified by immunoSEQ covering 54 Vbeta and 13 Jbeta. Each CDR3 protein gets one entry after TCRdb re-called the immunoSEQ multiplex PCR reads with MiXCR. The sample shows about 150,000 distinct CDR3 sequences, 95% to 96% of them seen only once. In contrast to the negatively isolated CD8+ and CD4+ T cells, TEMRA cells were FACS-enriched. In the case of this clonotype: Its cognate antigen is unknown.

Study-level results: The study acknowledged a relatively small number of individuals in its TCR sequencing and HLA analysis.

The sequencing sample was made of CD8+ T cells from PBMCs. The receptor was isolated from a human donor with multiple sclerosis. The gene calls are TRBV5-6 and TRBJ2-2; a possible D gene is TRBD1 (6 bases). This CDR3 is CASSQDTGTLTGELFF. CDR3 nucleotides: TGTGCCAGCAGCCAAGACACCGGGACACTTACCGGGGAGCTGTTTTTT.